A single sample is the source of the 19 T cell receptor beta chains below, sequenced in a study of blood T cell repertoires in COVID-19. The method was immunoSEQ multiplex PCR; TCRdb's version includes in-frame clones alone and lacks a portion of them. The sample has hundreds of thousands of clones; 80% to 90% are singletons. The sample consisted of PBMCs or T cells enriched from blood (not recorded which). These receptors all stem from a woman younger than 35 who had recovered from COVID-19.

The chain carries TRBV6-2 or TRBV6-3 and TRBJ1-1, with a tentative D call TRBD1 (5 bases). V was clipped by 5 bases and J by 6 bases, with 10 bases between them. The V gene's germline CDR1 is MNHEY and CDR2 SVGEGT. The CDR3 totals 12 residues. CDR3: CASSRGRSEAFF. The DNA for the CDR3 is TGTGCCAGCAGTCGGGGGAGGTCTGAAGCTTTCTTT.

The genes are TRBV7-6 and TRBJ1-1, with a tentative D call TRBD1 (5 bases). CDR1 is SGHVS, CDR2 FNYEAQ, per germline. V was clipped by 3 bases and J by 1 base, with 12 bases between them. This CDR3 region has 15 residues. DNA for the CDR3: TGTGCCAGCAGCTTTGAACGGGGGGGGAACACTGAAGCTTTCTTT. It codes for CASSFERGGNTEAFF. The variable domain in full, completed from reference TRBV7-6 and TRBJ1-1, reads GAGVSQSPRYKVTKRGQDVALRCDPISGHVSLYWYRQALGQGPEFLTYFNYEAQQDKSGLPNDRFSAERPEGSISTLTIQRTEQRDSAMYRCASSFERGGNTEAFFGQGTRLTVV.

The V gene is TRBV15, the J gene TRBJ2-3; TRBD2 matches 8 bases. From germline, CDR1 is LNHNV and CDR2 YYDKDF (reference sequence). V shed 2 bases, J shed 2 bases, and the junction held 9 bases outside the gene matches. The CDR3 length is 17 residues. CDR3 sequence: CATSRPGGLVSTDTQYF. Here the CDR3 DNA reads TGTGCCACCAGCAGACCCGGGGGACTAGTCTCCACAGATACGCAGTATTTT.

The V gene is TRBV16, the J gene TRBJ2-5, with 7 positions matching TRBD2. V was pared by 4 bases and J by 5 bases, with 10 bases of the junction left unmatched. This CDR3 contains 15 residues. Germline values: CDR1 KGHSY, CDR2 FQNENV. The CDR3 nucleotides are TGTGCCAGCAGCCGTTGGGGGGGGATGTCGGAGACCCAGTACTTC. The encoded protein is CASSRWGGMSETQYF. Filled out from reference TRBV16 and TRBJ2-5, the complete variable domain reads GEEVAQTPKHLVRGEGQKAKLYCAPIKGHSYVFWYQQVLKNEFKFLISFQNENVFDETGMPKERFSAKCLPNSPCSLEIQATKLEDSAVYFCASSRWGGMSETQYFGPGTRLLVL.

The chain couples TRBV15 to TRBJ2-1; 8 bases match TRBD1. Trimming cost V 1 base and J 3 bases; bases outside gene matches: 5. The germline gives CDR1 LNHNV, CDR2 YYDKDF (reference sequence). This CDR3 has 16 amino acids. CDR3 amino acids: CATSRAGTGLYNEQFF. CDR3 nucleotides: TGTGCCACCAGCAGAGCCGGGACAGGACTCTACAATGAGCAGTTCTTC. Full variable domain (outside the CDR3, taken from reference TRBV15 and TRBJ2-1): DAMVIQNPRYQVTQFGKPVTLSCSQTLNHNVMYWYQQKSSQAPKLLFHYYDKDFNNEADTPDNFQSRRPNTSFCFLDIRSPGLGDTAMYLCATSRAGTGLYNEQFFGPGTRLTVL.

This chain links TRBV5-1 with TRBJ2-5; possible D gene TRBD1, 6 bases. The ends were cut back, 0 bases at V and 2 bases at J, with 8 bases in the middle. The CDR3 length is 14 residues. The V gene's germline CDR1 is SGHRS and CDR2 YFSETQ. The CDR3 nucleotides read TGCGCCAGCAGCTTGGAGGGACAACAAGAGACCCAGTACTTC. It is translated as CASSLEGQQETQYF.

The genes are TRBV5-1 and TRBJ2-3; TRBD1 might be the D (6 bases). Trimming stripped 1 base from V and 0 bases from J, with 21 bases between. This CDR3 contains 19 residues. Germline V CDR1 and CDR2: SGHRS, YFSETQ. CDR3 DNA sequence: TGCGCCAGCAGCTTGAGATCCCCTTCGACAGGTCTTAGCACAGATACGCAGTATTTT. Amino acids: CASSLRSPSTGLSTDTQYF. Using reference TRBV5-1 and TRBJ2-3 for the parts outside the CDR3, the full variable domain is KAGVTQTPRYLIKTRGQQVTLSCSPISGHRSVSWYQQTPGQGLQFLFEYFSETQRNKGNFPGRFSGRQFSNSRSEMNVSTLELGDSALYLCASSLRSPSTGLSTDTQYFGPGTRLTVL.

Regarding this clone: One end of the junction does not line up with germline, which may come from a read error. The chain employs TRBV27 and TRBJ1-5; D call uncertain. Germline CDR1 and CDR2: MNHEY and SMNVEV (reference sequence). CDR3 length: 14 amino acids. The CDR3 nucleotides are TGTGTTACCCAGACCTCGGGTAGCCATCAGCCCCAGCATTTT. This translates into CVTQTSGSHQPQHF.

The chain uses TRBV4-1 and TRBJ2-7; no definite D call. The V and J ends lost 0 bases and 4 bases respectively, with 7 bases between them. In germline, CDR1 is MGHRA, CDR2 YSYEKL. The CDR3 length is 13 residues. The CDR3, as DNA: TGCGCCAGCAGCCAAGATCTCTTTTACGAGCAGTACTTC. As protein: CASSQDLFYEQYF.

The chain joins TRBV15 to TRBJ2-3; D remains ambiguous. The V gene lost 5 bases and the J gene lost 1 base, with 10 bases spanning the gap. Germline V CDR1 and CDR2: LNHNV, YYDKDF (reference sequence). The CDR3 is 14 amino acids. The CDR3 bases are TGTGCCACCAGCTTCATGGCCGGCACAGATACGCAGTATTTT. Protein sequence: CATSFMAGTDTQYF.

DNA of the CDR3: TGTGCCAGCAGCCGTGGCACGCTGTACCAAGAGACCCAGTACTTC. It encodes CASSRGTLYQETQYF. V usage is TRBV5-5 and J usage is TRBJ2-5, with D hard to call. Per the germline V gene, CDR1 is SGHKS and CDR2 is YYEKEE (reference sequence). V lost 4 bases and J 0 bases, leaving 13 bases between the germline ends. This CDR3 is built from 15 residues.

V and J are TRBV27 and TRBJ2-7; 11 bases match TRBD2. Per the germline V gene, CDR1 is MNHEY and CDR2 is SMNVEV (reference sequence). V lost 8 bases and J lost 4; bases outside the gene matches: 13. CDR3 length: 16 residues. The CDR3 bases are TGTGCCAGCCGCCCTCGAAGTGGACTAGCGGGTTACGAGCAGTACTTC. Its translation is CASRPRSGLAGYEQYF.

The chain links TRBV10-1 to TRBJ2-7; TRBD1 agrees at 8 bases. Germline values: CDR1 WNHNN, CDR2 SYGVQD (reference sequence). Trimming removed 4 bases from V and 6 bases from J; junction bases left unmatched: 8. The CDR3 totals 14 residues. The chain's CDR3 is CASSAIDRGLEQYF. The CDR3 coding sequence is TGCGCCAGCAGTGCCATTGACAGGGGCCTCGAGCAGTACTTC.

The CDR3 reads CASSLSGTGVTEAFF. Here the CDR3 DNA reads TGCGCCAGCAGCCTGTCCGGGACAGGGGTTACTGAAGCTTTCTTT. This chain connects TRBV4-1 to TRBJ1-1; 10 bases map to TRBD1. CDR3 size: 15 residues. Germline CDR1 is MGHRA and CDR2 is YSYEKL. V trimming: 4 bases; J trimming: 5 bases; junction bases outside the gene matches: 7.

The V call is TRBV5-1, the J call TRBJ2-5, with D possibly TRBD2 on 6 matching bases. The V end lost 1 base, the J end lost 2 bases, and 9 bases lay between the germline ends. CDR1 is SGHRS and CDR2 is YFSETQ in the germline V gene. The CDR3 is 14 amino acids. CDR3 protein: CASSLWDLQETQYF. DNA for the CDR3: TGCGCCAGCAGCTTGTGGGACTTGCAAGAGACCCAGTACTTC.

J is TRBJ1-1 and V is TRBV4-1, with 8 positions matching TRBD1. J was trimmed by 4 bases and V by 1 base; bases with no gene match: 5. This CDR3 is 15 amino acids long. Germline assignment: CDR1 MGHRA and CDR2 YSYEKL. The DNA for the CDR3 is TGCGCCAGCAGCCAAGTGGCAGGGGGCCTCACTGAAGCTTTCTTT. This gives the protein CASSQVAGGLTEAFF.

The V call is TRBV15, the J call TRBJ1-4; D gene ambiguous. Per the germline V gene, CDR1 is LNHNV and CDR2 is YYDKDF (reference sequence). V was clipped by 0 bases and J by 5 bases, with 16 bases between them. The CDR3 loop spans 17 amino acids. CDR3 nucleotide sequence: TGTGCCACCAGCAGAGATGTATCGGGGTCTGAGAATGAAAAACTGTTTTTT. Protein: CATSRDVSGSENEKLFF. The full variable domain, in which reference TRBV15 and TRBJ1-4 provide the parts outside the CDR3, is DAMVIQNPRYQVTQFGKPVTLSCSQTLNHNVMYWYQQKSSQAPKLLFHYYDKDFNNEADTPDNFQSRRPNTSFCFLDIRSPGLGDTAMYLCATSRDVSGSENEKLFFGSGTQLSVL.

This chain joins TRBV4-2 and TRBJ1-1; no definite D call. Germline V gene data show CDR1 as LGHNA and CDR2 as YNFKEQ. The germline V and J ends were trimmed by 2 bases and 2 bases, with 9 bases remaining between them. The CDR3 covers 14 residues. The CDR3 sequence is CASSQNPVNTEAFF. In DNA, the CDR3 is TGTGCCAGCAGCCAAAATCCAGTTAACACTGAAGCTTTCTTT.

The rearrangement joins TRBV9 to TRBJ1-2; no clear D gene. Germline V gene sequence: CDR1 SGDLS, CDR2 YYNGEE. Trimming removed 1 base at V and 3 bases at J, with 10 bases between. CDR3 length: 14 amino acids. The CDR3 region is CASSVTEGYYGYTF. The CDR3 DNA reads TGTGCCAGCAGCGTAACGGAGGGCTACTATGGCTACACCTTC.